The 21 T cell receptor beta chains listed next were all sequenced from one sample in a study of OX40 agonist ivuxolimab in advanced cancers. Only in-frame clones appear in the TCRdb table, and some are missing; sequencing was by immunoSEQ multiplex PCR. The sample has over 65,000 clones; approximately 84% are singletons. The sample here was CD4+ or CD8+ T cells sorted from blood, taken in a trial of the OX40 agonist ivuxolimab. The source is an adult with an advanced solid tumor such as melanoma, head and neck, liver or kidney cancer.

The chain couples TRBV28 to TRBJ2-7, with D tentatively TRBD1 (6 bases). In germline, CDR1 is MDHEN, CDR2 SYDVKM. V was shortened by 8 bases and J by 1 base, with 9 bases between the two germline ends. CDR3 length equals 12 residues. Here the CDR3 DNA reads TGTGCCAGCTCCGGACAGTCCTACGAGCAGTACGTC. It specifies CASSGQSYEQYV.

The CDR3 reads CATSPRGTGALNYGYTF. The CDR3 DNA reads as TGTGCCACCAGCCCCCGAGGAACCGGGGCCCTTAACTATGGCTACACCTTC. The V and J genes are TRBV15 and TRBJ1-2; D may be TRBD1 (5 bases). With 5 bases removed from V and 1 base from J, the gap between germline ends came to 20 bases. The germline CDR1 and CDR2 sequences are LNHNV and YYDKDF (reference sequence). CDR3 length: 17 residues.

J is TRBJ2-5 and V is TRBV29-1; 8 positions agree with TRBD1. Per germline, CDR1 SQVTM and CDR2 ANQGSEA. The CDR3 extends over 13 amino acids. The junction had 3 bases not matched to a gene; V was cut back by 4 bases and J by 2 bases. The CDR3 region is CSVGQGRQETQYF. The CDR3 DNA follows: TGCAGCGTTGGACAGGGGAGGCAAGAGACCCAGTACTTC.

The V gene is TRBV7-9, the J gene TRBJ1-2; 7 bases align to TRBD1. The V gene end was trimmed by 4 bases and the J gene end by 4 bases; junction bases not matched to a gene: 6. The CDR3 is made up of 14 amino acids. CDR1 and CDR2 (germline): SEHNR, FQNEAQ (reference sequence). The CDR3 here is CASSSAPGGYGYTF. For the CDR3, the DNA is TGTGCCAGCAGCTCAGCCCCAGGGGGCTATGGCTACACCTTC.

Points on this clone: The sample contains more than one DNA sequence encoding this CDR3. The chain employs TRBV5-1 and TRBJ2-3; D gene ambiguous. This CDR3 spans 14 amino acids. Trimming pared 0 bases from V and 1 base from J, leaving 6 bases between. The germline gives CDR1 SGHRS, CDR2 YFSETQ. This CDR3 is CASSLDTRTDTQYF. Here the CDR3 DNA reads TGCGCCAGCAGCTTGGACACACGCACAGATACGCAGTATTTT.

The chain recombines TRBV4-3 with TRBJ2-6, with D perhaps matching TRBD2 (5 bases). This CDR3 is built from 17 residues. CDR1 is LGHNA and CDR2 is YSLEER in the germline V gene. Trimming removed 0 bases at V and 4 bases at J, with 13 bases between. This CDR3 is CASSQDYGLSGANVLTF. The DNA for the CDR3 is TGCGCCAGCAGCCAAGATTACGGACTCTCGGGGGCCAACGTCCTGACTTTC.

The V call is TRBV20-1, the J call TRBJ2-5; D may be TRBD2 (5 bases). CDR3 length: 10 amino acids. Germline assignment: CDR1 DFQATT and CDR2 SNEGSKA (reference sequence). The germline V and J ends were trimmed by 6 bases and 5 bases, with 7 bases remaining between them. CDR3 protein: CSADLETQYF. In DNA, the CDR3 is TGCAGTGCGGACTTGGAGACCCAGTACTTC.

The chain recombines TRBV5-1 with TRBJ2-1; tentative D call: TRBD1 (5 bases). CDR1 SGHRS and CDR2 YFSETQ come from the germline V gene. The CDR3 length is 14 residues. Trimming took 0 bases from V and 3 from J, leaving 7 bases between them. The CDR3 spells CASSLVTGYNEQFF. In nucleotides, the CDR3 is TGCGCCAGCAGCTTGGTTACAGGCTACAATGAGCAGTTCTTC.

This chain connects TRBV6-5 to TRBJ2-7; maybe TRBD2 (5 bases). This CDR3 has 11 amino acids. V shed 7 bases and J shed 3 bases, with 7 bases lying between them. Germline CDR1 MNHEY, CDR2 SVGAGI. The CDR3 DNA reads TGTGCCAGCATTGGACTCTACGAGCAGTACGTC. It is translated as CASIGLYEQYV.

The V call is TRBV5-1, the J call TRBJ2-3; TRBD2 matches at 7 bases. CDR3 size: 16 residues. Germline loops: CDR1 SGHRS, CDR2 YFSETQ. J was trimmed by 2 bases and V by 4 bases; bases with no gene match: 10. Here the CDR3 DNA reads TGCGCCAGCAGCGAGCCGATGGGAGGGAACACAGATACGCAGTATTTT. Encoded protein: CASSEPMGGNTDTQYF.

The V gene is TRBV18, the J gene TRBJ1-1, with TRBD1 identical over 8 bases. Germline V gene data show CDR1 as KGHSH and CDR2 as LQKENI. V shed 5 bases, J shed 1 base, and the junction held 6 bases outside the gene matches. This CDR3 is 15 amino acids long. CDR3 residues: CASSVGQGWNTEAFF. For the CDR3, the DNA is TGTGCCAGCTCAGTTGGACAGGGATGGAACACTGAAGCTTTCTTT.

This chain links TRBV14 with TRBJ2-5; 7 nucleotides align to TRBD1. The CDR3 runs to 14 residues. The trim removed 6 bases at V and 7 bases at J, leaving 11 bases unmatched. Germline V gene lookup returns CDR1 SGHDN and CDR2 FVKESK. CDR3 loop: CASSSGTAVGTQYF. DNA of the CDR3: TGTGCCAGCAGTTCCGGGACAGCCGTGGGGACCCAGTACTTC.

The V gene is TRBV15, the J gene TRBJ1-1; D remains ambiguous. The CDR3 sequence is 13 residues long. CDR1 is LNHNV, CDR2 YYDKDF, per germline (reference sequence). Trimming took off 0 bases at V and 3 bases at J, with 5 bases between the two ends. The CDR3: CATSRDWDTEAFF. The DNA for the CDR3 is TGTGCCACCAGCAGAGATTGGGACACTGAAGCTTTCTTT.

The CDR3 sequence is CASRTGQNQPQHF. The DNA of the CDR3 is TGTGCCAGCAGAACGGGACAGAATCAGCCCCAGCATTTT. The gene calls are TRBV2 and TRBJ1-5; 7 bases agree with TRBD1. The V gene end was trimmed by 6 bases and the J gene end by 4 bases; junction bases not matched to a gene: 3. This CDR3 is 13 amino acids long. The germline CDR1 and CDR2 sequences are SNHLY and FYNNEI.

The chain links TRBV7-2 to TRBJ2-7; a possible D gene is TRBD2 (5 bases). This CDR3 contains 12 residues. From germline, CDR1 is SGHTA and CDR2 FQGNSA. Trimming cost V 7 bases and J 7 bases, with 14 bases left between them. CDR3 bases: TGTGCCAGCAACCTCGGCGGGCGTGAGCAGTACTTC. Residues: CASNLGGREQYF.

The chain is built from TRBV6-5 and TRBJ2-7; D not resolved. Trimming pared 6 bases from V and 5 bases from J, leaving 20 bases between. Germline V CDR1 and CDR2: MNHEY, SVGAGI. The CDR3 is made up of 15 amino acids. In nucleotides, the CDR3 is TGTGCCAGCAGCCCCTCTGAGGCACACCTCAACGAGCAGTACTTC. It specifies CASSPSEAHLNEQYF.

The V call is TRBV10-2, the J call TRBJ2-6; tentatively, D is TRBD1 or TRBD2 (5 bases each). Trimming cost V 1 base and J 4 bases, with 8 bases left between them. There are 15 residues in the CDR3. The germline CDR1 and CDR2 sequences are WSHSY and SAAADI. As DNA, the CDR3 is TGCGCCAGCAGTGAGTGGGGGAGCGGGGCCAACGTCCTGACTTTC. It specifies CASSEWGSGANVLTF.

J is TRBJ1-3 and V is TRBV5-4, with a tentative D call TRBD1 (6 bases). Trimming shortened V by 5 bases and J by 0 bases, and 9 bases separated the two germline ends. This CDR3 is built from 14 residues. The germline gives CDR1 SGHNT, CDR2 YYREEE (reference sequence). The CDR3 loop reads CASSLQGSGNTIYF. CDR3 sequence (DNA): TGTGCCAGCAGTCTACAGGGCTCTGGAAACACCATATATTTT.

The chain joins TRBV11-2 to TRBJ2-1; 11 positions agree with TRBD2. V lost 3 bases to trimming and J lost 7 bases; unmatched junction nucleotides: 8. The CDR3 has 16 amino acids. CDR1 SGHAT and CDR2 FQNNGV come from the germline V gene. CDR3 loop: CASSFRLAGRGNEQFF. The DNA for the CDR3 is TGTGCCAGCAGCTTCAGACTAGCGGGGCGTGGGAATGAGCAGTTCTTC.

J is TRBJ2-3 and V is TRBV7-2; a possible D gene is TRBD2 (5 bases). Germline CDR1 is SGHTA and CDR2 is FQGNSA. The germline V and J ends were trimmed by 6 bases and 6 bases, with 13 bases remaining between them. The CDR3 spans 13 residues. CDR3 bases: TGTGCCAGCAGTCAACTAAGAGGGGATACGCAGTATTTT. It encodes CASSQLRGDTQYF.

The chain recombines TRBV5-1 with TRBJ2-2; D remains ambiguous. The CDR3 is 16 residues long. Germline V gene sequence: CDR1 SGHRS, CDR2 YFSETQ. V dropped 1 base and J dropped 0 bases, with 10 bases sitting between them. CDR3 region: CASSLRGQANTGELFF. The CDR3 DNA is TGCGCCAGCAGCTTGCGTGGTCAGGCGAACACCGGGGAGCTGTTTTTT.